One sample yielded the 20 T cell receptor beta chains listed below, sequenced in a study of blood T cells in healthy people across ages. With a J-beta primer mix and a sample-barcoded 5' primer, a second PCR ran 7 to 11 cycles. TCRdb ran MiXCR on the 5' RACE reads and lists one entry per CDR3 protein. The data contain over 1,500,000 distinct CDR3 sequences, roughly 49% of them singletons. Sequenced: blood. Receptor source: a woman aged 40 to 50 in good health.

This clonotype showed up many times. The chain employs TRBV6-5 and TRBJ2-1; D perhaps matches TRBD1 (5 bases). Deletions cut 4 bases from V and 6 bases from J, with 10 bases between. This CDR3 comprises 13 residues. The V gene's germline CDR1 is MNHEY and CDR2 SVGAGI. CDR3 DNA sequence: TGTGCCAGCAGTTCCGGACATCCCAATGAGCAGTTCTTC. This sequence encodes CASSSGHPNEQFF.

About this clonotype itself: At one of its ends the junction is not consistent with the germline gene, which may arise from a read error. The chain combines TRBV29-1 with TRBJ2-5, with D possibly called TRBD1 or TRBD2 (6 bases each). Germline loops: CDR1 SQVTM, CDR2 ANQGSEA. The CDR3 runs to 16 residues. The CDR3 protein is CSAEEIGGRDSGTQYF. Here the CDR3 DNA reads TGCAGCGCTGAAGAGATAGGGGGGCGCGATAGTGGGACCCAGTACTTC. The full variable domain, its missing parts supplied by reference TRBV29-1 and TRBJ2-5, is SAVISQKPSRDICQRGTSLTIQCQVDSQVTMMFWYRQQPGQSLTLIATANQGSEATYESGFVIDKFPISRPNLTFSTLTVSNMSPEDSSIYLCSAEEIGGRDSGTQYFGPGTRLLVL.

The table lists this clonotype with many counts. The chain recombines TRBV6-2 or TRBV6-3 with TRBJ2-7, with D hard to call. Germline V gene lookup returns CDR1 MNHEY and CDR2 SVGEGT. The CDR3 runs 11 residues. Trimming stripped 6 bases from V and 2 bases from J, with 5 bases between. CDR3 in amino acids: CASSQAYEQYF. CDR3 DNA: TGTGCCAGCAGCCAAGCCTACGAGCAGTACTTC.

The chain joins TRBV4-2 to TRBJ2-1; weak D call: TRBD2 (6 bases). Germline CDR1 and CDR2: LGHNA and YNFKEQ. The CDR3 contains 16 residues. The V gene lost 4 bases and the J gene lost 4 bases, with 17 bases spanning the gap. The CDR3 DNA reads TGTGCCAGCAGCCGCCAAGGGCGGGGTCTATACAATGAGCAGTTCTTC. This translates into CASSRQGRGLYNEQFF.

The V gene is TRBV7-9, the J gene TRBJ2-4; D assignment may be TRBD1 or TRBD2 (7 bases each). The J call is in doubt because the DNA end fits TRBJ2-7 better. CDR3 length: 20 residues. CDR1 SEHNR and CDR2 FQNEAQ come from the germline V gene (reference sequence). The CDR3 DNA follows: TGTGCCAGCAGCTTAAGAATCTTAGAGGGGGCGGGGGAATTCCTCTCCGAGCAGTACTTC. Translated, it gives CASSLRILEGAGEFLSEQYF.

This clonotype was seen a few times. A much larger clone differs by one base, so this may be a read error. The chain has TRBV7-2 and TRBJ1-1; no firm D call. The CDR3 loop spans 12 amino acids. The V end lost 1 base, the J end lost 4 bases, and 4 bases lay between the germline ends. From germline, CDR1 is SGHTA and CDR2 FQGNSA. The CDR3: CASSLGATEAFF. In DNA form, the CDR3 reads TGTGCCAGCAGCTTAGGGGCCACTGAAGCTTTCTTT.

The chain recombines TRBV5-1 with TRBJ1-1; D is perhaps TRBD1 (6 bases). The CDR3 runs to 15 residues. With 2 bases removed from V and 1 base from J, the gap between germline ends came to 12 bases. The germline V gene encodes CDR1 SGHRS and CDR2 YFSETQ. The CDR3 bases are TGCGCCAGCAGCTTTAATCTGGGACAGAACACTGAAGCTTTCTTT. Its translation: CASSFNLGQNTEAFF.

This clonotype has just a few counts. The chain combines TRBV20-1 with TRBJ2-4; a possible D gene is TRBD1 (6 bases). The closer fit of TRBJ2-5 to the DNA end suggests the J call may be wrong. Germline CDR1 is DFQATT and CDR2 is SNEGSKA (reference sequence). CDR3 length: 16 amino acids. The CDR3 sequence is CSAKIPAGADRETQYF. The DNA for the CDR3 is TGCAGTGCTAAGATCCCCGCAGGGGCGGATCGGGAGACCCAGTACTTC.

The chain has TRBV11-2 and TRBJ2-3, with D possibly called TRBD1 or TRBD2 (5 bases each). The CDR3 is 15 amino acids. Germline CDR1 SGHAT, CDR2 FQNNGV. The V end lost 5 bases, the J end lost 6 bases, and 18 bases lay between the germline ends. CDR3 in DNA: TGTGCCAGCAGCCCGGGGACCCTCCGTATGGATACGCAGTATTTT. It yields the protein CASSPGTLRMDTQYF.

V and J are TRBV7-2 and TRBJ2-5, with D maybe TRBD1 (8 bases). The germline gives CDR1 SGHTA, CDR2 FQGNSA. Trimming stripped 1 base from V and 7 bases from J, with 13 bases between. This CDR3 is built from 14 residues. The CDR3 reads CASSLGHRGGTQYF. CDR3 bases: TGTGCCAGCAGCTTAGGGCACAGGGGGGGGACCCAGTACTTC.

J is TRBJ2-7 and V is TRBV28; 12 bases align to TRBD1. This CDR3 spans 15 amino acids. The germline CDR1 and CDR2 sequences are MDHEN and SYDVKM. The J segment lost 5 bases and the V segment lost 8 bases, leaving 10 bases of the junction unmatched. Written as DNA, the CDR3 is TGTGCCAGCGCAACTCCCGGGACAGGGGGCAACGAGCAGTACTTC. It translates to CASATPGTGGNEQYF.

This clonotype was counted between two and nine times. V gene TRBV9 combines with J gene TRBJ1-4; the D is unclear. CDR3 length: 13 residues. Trimming stripped 3 bases from V and 8 bases from J, with 11 bases between. Per the germline V gene, CDR1 is SGDLS and CDR2 is YYNGEE. DNA for the CDR3: TGTGCCAGCAGCGAGACCCCTGGGGAAAAACTGTTTTTT. Translation gives CASSETPGEKLFF.

This clonotype has a single count. The rearrangement links TRBV11-2 to TRBJ2-3, with 14 bases identical to TRBD2. V lost 1 base and J lost 3; bases outside the gene matches: 15. Germline-derived CDR1 and CDR2 are SGHAT and FQNNGV. This CDR3 is built from 21 residues. CDR3 bases: TGTGCCAGCAGCTTAGTGAAGGGACTAGCGGGGGCCACCTCTTGGACAGATACGCAGTATTTT. The encoded protein is CASSLVKGLAGATSWTDTQYF.

The chain links TRBV6-2 or TRBV6-3 to TRBJ1-6, with 7 nucleotides matching TRBD1. From germline, CDR1 is MNHEY and CDR2 SVGEGT. This CDR3 region has 13 residues. V shed 11 bases and J 9 bases; nucleotides not matched to a gene: 10. This CDR3 is CAARQGSGSPLHF. CDR3 bases: TGTGCCGCCAGACAGGGCTCCGGTTCACCCCTCCACTTT.

This clonotype appeared a few times. The chain has TRBV20-1 and TRBJ2-3; TRBD2 agrees at 7 bases. The J segment lost 5 bases and the V segment lost 6 bases, leaving 2 bases of the junction unmatched. Germline values: CDR1 DFQATT, CDR2 SNEGSKA (reference sequence). This CDR3 is built from 11 residues. The CDR3 is CSAIAGDTQYF. CDR3 DNA sequence: TGCAGTGCGATAGCGGGAGATACGCAGTATTTT.

The rearrangement uses TRBV12-3 or TRBV12-4 and TRBJ2-5; unclear D gene. The V and J ends lost 0 bases and 2 bases respectively, with 10 bases between them. The CDR3 is made up of 15 amino acids. The CDR3 spells CASSLARQLQETQYF. The CDR3 region has the DNA TGTGCCAGCAGTTTAGCGCGCCAGCTGCAAGAGACCCAGTACTTC.

The genes are TRBV20-1 and TRBJ1-2; the match to TRBD1 covers 8 bases. Trimming cost V 6 bases and J 4 bases; bases outside gene matches: 7. The CDR3 length is 13 residues. Germline V gene lookup returns CDR1 DFQATT and CDR2 SNEGSKA (reference sequence). DNA of the CDR3: TGCAGTGCCCAAGGACAGGGCGGCTATGGCTACACCTTC. Its translation is CSAQGQGGYGYTF.

V and J are TRBV6-2 or TRBV6-3 and TRBJ2-7; 8 bases map to TRBD1. Trimming took 2 bases from V and 1 from J; bases not matched to a gene: 4. CDR1 is MNHEY, CDR2 SVGEGT, per germline. This CDR3 spans 15 amino acids. CDR3 bases: TGTGCCAGCAGTTACCCGGGGACAGGTTCCTACGAGCAGTACTTC. Protein product: CASSYPGTGSYEQYF.

The genes are TRBV18 and TRBJ2-5, with TRBD1 matching 8 bases. The end of the DNA fits TRBJ2-4 better, so the J call may be wrong. Germline values: CDR1 KGHSH, CDR2 LQKENI. The CDR3 sequence is 16 residues long. CDR3 in DNA: TGTGCCAGCTCCCGGACCCCGGGACAGGCAAAAAACATTCAGTACTTC. Residues: CASSRTPGQAKNIQYF.

This chain connects TRBV20-1 to TRBJ1-2; D gene ambiguous. Trimming left V 1 base short and J 8 bases short, with 11 bases between. Germline CDR1 DFQATT, CDR2 SNEGSKA (reference sequence). The CDR3 runs 12 residues. The CDR3 is CSARADRRGYTF. Here the CDR3 DNA reads TGCAGTGCTAGAGCTGACCGGCGGGGCTACACCTTC.